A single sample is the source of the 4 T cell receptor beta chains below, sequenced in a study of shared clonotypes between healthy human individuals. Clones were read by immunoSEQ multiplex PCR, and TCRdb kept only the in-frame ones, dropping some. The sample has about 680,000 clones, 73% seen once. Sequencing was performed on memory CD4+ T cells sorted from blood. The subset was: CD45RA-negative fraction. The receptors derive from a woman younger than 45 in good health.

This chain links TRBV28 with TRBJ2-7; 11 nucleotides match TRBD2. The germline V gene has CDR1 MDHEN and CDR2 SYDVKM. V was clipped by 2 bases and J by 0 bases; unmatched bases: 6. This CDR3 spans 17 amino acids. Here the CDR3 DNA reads TGTGCCAGCAGTTTACCGGGACTAGCGGCTAGCTCCTACGAGCAGTACTTC. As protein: CASSLPGLAASSYEQYF.

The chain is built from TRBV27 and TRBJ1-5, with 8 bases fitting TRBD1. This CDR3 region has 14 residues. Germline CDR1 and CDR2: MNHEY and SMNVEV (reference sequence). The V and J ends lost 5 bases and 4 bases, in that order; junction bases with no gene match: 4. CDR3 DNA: TGTGCCAGCAGTACTCGACAGGGGAATCAGCCCCAGCATTTT. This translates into CASSTRQGNQPQHF.

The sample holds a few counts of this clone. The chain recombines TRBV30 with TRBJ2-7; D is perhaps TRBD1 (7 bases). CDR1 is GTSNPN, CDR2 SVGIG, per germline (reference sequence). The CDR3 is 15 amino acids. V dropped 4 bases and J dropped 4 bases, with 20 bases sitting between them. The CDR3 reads CAWNPSWQGGYEQYF. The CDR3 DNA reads TGTGCCTGGAATCCCTCCTGGCAGGGGGGATACGAGCAGTACTTC.

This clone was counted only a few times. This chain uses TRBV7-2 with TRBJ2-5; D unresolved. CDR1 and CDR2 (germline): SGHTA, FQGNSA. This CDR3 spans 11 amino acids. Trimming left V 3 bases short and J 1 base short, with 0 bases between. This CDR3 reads CASSFQETQYF. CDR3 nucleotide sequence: TGTGCCAGCAGCTTCCAAGAGACCCAGTACTTC.